Here is one T cell receptor (beta chain) with its context. These data belong to a study of STAT5B mutations in CD4+ large granular lymphocyte leukemia. Produced via immunoSEQ multiplex PCR; TCRdb's table is partial and in-frame only. The sample contains around 5,000 clones, around four fifths of which appear only once. This CDR3 has 13 amino acids. Deletions cut 2 bases from V and 7 bases from J, with 8 bases between. The germline CDR1 and CDR2 sequences are MDHEN and SYDVKM. The receptor comes from an elderly man with CD4+ T-cell large granular lymphocyte leukemia. What was sequenced was PBMCs. V is TRBV28 and J is TRBJ1-4, with D hard to call. The CDR3 sequence: CASSLRPGEKLFF. The CDR3 DNA sequence: TGTGCCAGCAGTTTAAGGCCCGGTGAAAAACTGTTTTTT.